One sample yielded the 24 T cell receptor beta chains listed below, sequenced in a study of blood T cells in healthy people across ages. A sample-barcoded 5' primer and a J-beta primer mix were used in a second PCR of roughly 6 to 11 cycles. One entry per CDR3 protein, called by TCRdb with MiXCR from the 5' RACE reads. The data show approximately 850,000 distinct CDR3 sequences, nearly 60% seen once. Sequences were obtained from blood. The source of these receptors is a man aged 25-40 years in good health.

The chain employs TRBV10-3 and TRBJ1-2; D perhaps matches TRBD1 (5 bases). Germline V gene data show CDR1 as ENHRY and CDR2 as SYGVKD. With 10 bases removed from V and 6 bases from J, the gap between germline ends came to 27 bases. The CDR3 runs to 16 residues. This CDR3 reads CATEKSQGGPLDGYTF. In DNA, the CDR3 is TGTGCCACCGAAAAGTCCCAGGGAGGACCGTTGGATGGCTACACCTTC.

This clonotype was detected a few times. This chain joins TRBV6-5 and TRBJ2-1; tentative D call: TRBD1 (6 bases). The CDR3 consists of 14 residues. Trimming removed 0 bases from V and 8 bases from J, with 11 bases in between. Germline V lookup: CDR1 MNHEY, CDR2 SVGAGI. The CDR3 sequence is CASSYSYRADEQFF. CDR3 DNA: TGTGCCAGCAGTTACTCCTACAGGGCGGATGAGCAGTTCTTC.

A single count supports this clonotype. The chain has TRBV12-3 or TRBV12-4 and TRBJ2-1; D is ambiguous. Between the trimmed V and J ends, which lost 8 bases and 7 bases, there was a span of 6 bases. The CDR3 covers 10 residues. The CDR3 protein is CASLHNEQFF. The CDR3 nucleotides read TGTGCCAGCCTTCATAATGAGCAGTTCTTC.

This clonotype has only one observation. The V call is TRBV20-1, the J call TRBJ2-1; 11 bases map to TRBD2. This CDR3 has 16 amino acids. CDR1 DFQATT and CDR2 SNEGSKA come from the germline V gene (reference sequence). V was clipped by 1 base and J by 7 bases; unmatched bases: 9. The CDR3 DNA reads TGCAGTGCTAGAGCCACTAGCGGGAGAGTGGTAAATGAGCAGTTCTTC. It translates to CSARATSGRVVNEQFF.

This chain connects TRBV11-1 to TRBJ1-6, with D unclear. The CDR3 is made up of 17 amino acids. Germline assignment: CDR1 SGHAT and CDR2 FQDESV (reference sequence). With 2 bases removed from V and 0 bases from J, the gap between germline ends came to 11 bases. For the CDR3, the DNA is TGTGCCAGCAGCTTAACTCCCGAAAGCTCCTATAATTCACCCCTCCACTTT. Translation: CASSLTPESSYNSPLHF.

The rearrangement uses TRBV12-3 or TRBV12-4 and TRBJ2-3; no firm D call. The ends were cut back, 6 bases at V and 0 bases at J, with 10 bases in the middle. This CDR3 has 14 residues. CDR3 loop: CASSLQSSTDTQYF. The CDR3 DNA follows: TGTGCCAGCAGCCTTCAATCTAGCACAGATACGCAGTATTTT.

The chain has TRBV20-1 and TRBJ2-7; TRBD1 is a possible D gene (5 bases). V was pared by 3 bases and J by 3 bases, with 12 bases between. The CDR3 has 13 residues. CDR1 and CDR2 from the germline V gene are DFQATT and SNEGSKA (reference sequence). DNA for the CDR3: TGCAGTGCTAGCCAGGGTCGAAACTACGAGCAGTACTTC. Amino acids: CSASQGRNYEQYF.

The table lists this clonotype with a few counts. V gene TRBV7-9 combines with J gene TRBJ2-1, with D hard to call. TRBJ2-7 matches the DNA end more closely, so the J call is doubtful. CDR1 is SEHNR, CDR2 FQNEAQ, per germline (reference sequence). This CDR3 comprises 12 residues. DNA of the CDR3: TGTGCCAGCAGCTTAGTTGGTCCCGAGCAGTACTTC. Protein: CASSLVGPEQYF.

The chain uses TRBV7-9 and TRBJ2-3; D unresolved. The CDR3 runs 14 residues. The germline V gene encodes CDR1 SEHNR and CDR2 FQNEAQ (reference sequence). Trimming stripped 6 bases from V and 1 base from J, with 11 bases between. DNA of the CDR3: TGTGCCAGCAGTCGGACCTGGGGCACAGATACGCAGTATTTT. Its protein product is CASSRTWGTDTQYF. Full variable domain (remainder filled in from reference TRBV7-9 and TRBJ2-3): DTGVSQNPRHKITKRGQNVTFRCDPISEHNRLYWYRQTLGQGPEFLTYFQNEAQLEKSRLLSDRFSAERPKGSFSTLEIQRTEQGDSAMYLCASSRTWGTDTQYFGPGTRLTVL.

V and J are TRBV9 and TRBJ1-2; D is unresolved. CDR3 size: 14 residues. CDR1 and CDR2 from the germline V gene are SGDLS and YYNGEE. V shed 4 bases and J shed 5 bases, with 15 bases lying between them. The CDR3 coding sequence is TGTGCCAGCAGCCCGAGGGTGGAGGGTTATGGCTACACCTTC. Translating gives CASSPRVEGYGYTF.

The rearrangement joins TRBV28 to TRBJ2-1; 12 bases fit TRBD2. Germline V lookup: CDR1 MDHEN, CDR2 SYDVKM. The CDR3 runs 14 residues. J gave up 10 bases and V 8 bases, and 9 bases lay outside the gene matches. The CDR3 sequence: CASGTSGFLSEQFF. The CDR3 DNA reads TGTGCCAGCGGGACTAGCGGGTTCCTCTCCGAGCAGTTCTTC.

This chain joins TRBV25-1 and TRBJ1-6; D is uncertain. V was shortened by 6 bases and J by 10 bases, with 13 bases between the two germline ends. This CDR3 has 13 residues. Germline CDR1 reads MGHDK; CDR2 reads SYGVNS. The CDR3 reads CASSTGVGSPLHF. The DNA for the CDR3 is TGTGCCAGCAGCACCGGGGTTGGATCACCCCTCCACTTT.

This clonotype was recorded a few times. The chain links TRBV10-3 to TRBJ2-5, with D tentatively TRBD1 or TRBD2 (5 bases each). Germline assignment: CDR1 ENHRY and CDR2 SYGVKD. V lost 0 bases and J 4 bases, leaving 15 bases between the germline ends. The length of the CDR3 is 16 residues. CDR3 protein: CAISESSGRGPETQYF. The CDR3 nucleotides read TGTGCCATCAGTGAGTCCTCGGGACGCGGCCCAGAGACCCAGTACTTC.

The rearrangement links TRBV12-3 or TRBV12-4 to TRBJ1-2; a weak D match, TRBD1 (6 bases). V was pared by 6 bases and J by 8 bases, with 19 bases between. CDR3 length equals 14 residues. The CDR3 DNA reads as TGTGCCAGCAGCCTCAGGACAGAGGGATGGGGCTACACCTTC. The encoded protein is CASSLRTEGWGYTF.

In this sample, this clonotype turned up a few times. J is TRBJ2-5 and V is TRBV28; the match to TRBD2 covers 14 bases. The end of the DNA fits TRBJ2-7 better, so the J call may be wrong. The CDR3 is 14 residues long. The germline gives CDR1 MDHEN, CDR2 SYDVKM. CDR3 in amino acids: CASVGGLAGGEQYF. The DNA for the CDR3 is TGTGCCAGCGTAGGCGGACTAGCGGGAGGCGAGCAGTACTTC.

As regards this clonotype: A read error may be the cause here, since a much bigger clone is one base away. The rearrangement links TRBV6-1 to TRBJ2-5; D could derive from TRBD1 or TRBD2 (5 bases each). This CDR3 region has 16 residues. Trimming pared 6 bases from V and 2 bases from J, leaving 19 bases between. Germline V gene data show CDR1 as MNHNS and CDR2 as SASEGT. The CDR3: CASSEIDRDHQETQYF. The DNA of the CDR3 is TGTGCCAGCAGCGAAATTGACCGGGACCATCAAGAGACCCAGTACTTC.

J is TRBJ2-6 and V is TRBV6-5, with no clear D. The CDR3 extends over 14 amino acids. V shed 0 bases and J shed 3 bases, with 3 bases lying between them. Germline CDR1 MNHEY, CDR2 SVGAGI. CDR3 nucleotides: TGTGCCAGCAGTTACTCGAATGGGGCCAACGTCCTGACTTTC. Protein sequence: CASSYSNGANVLTF.

This clonotype turned up a few times. This chain joins TRBV20-1 and TRBJ2-3; 9 bases are shared with TRBD2. Germline lookup yields CDR1 DFQATT and CDR2 SNEGSKA (reference sequence). This CDR3 has 13 residues. Here the CDR3 DNA reads TGCAGCGAGAAGCGGGGGGGCACAGATACGCAGTATTTT. Amino acids: CSEKRGGTDTQYF.

The genes are TRBV29-1 and TRBJ2-3, with 9 bases aligning to TRBD1. The V segment lost 5 bases and the J segment 2 bases; nucleotides outside the gene matches: 17. Germline CDR1 SQVTM, CDR2 ANQGSEA. The CDR3 is 18 residues long. The CDR3 DNA sequence: TGCAGCGTTCCGACGCCGAAGGACAGGGGAGGAGACACAGATACGCAGTATTTT. As protein: CSVPTPKDRGGDTDTQYF.

The rearrangement uses TRBV20-1 and TRBJ1-5, with D unclear. The V gene's germline CDR1 is DFQATT and CDR2 SNEGSKA (reference sequence). CDR3 length equals 13 residues. Trimming removed 3 bases from V and 7 bases from J, with 13 bases in between. The CDR3: CSARETPEQPQHF. The CDR3 nucleotides are TGCAGTGCTAGGGAGACCCCCGAGCAGCCCCAGCATTTT.

This clonotype was seen only a few times. This chain connects TRBV20-1 to TRBJ2-1; 8 nucleotides align to TRBD2. Germline assignment: CDR1 DFQATT and CDR2 SNEGSKA (reference sequence). This CDR3 comprises 17 residues. J was trimmed by 0 bases and V by 5 bases; bases with no gene match: 12. The CDR3 nucleotides are TGCAGTGCTCGACTAGCGAGATACCAGAGCTCCTACAATGAGCAGTTCTTC. It codes for CSARLARYQSSYNEQFF.

This clonotype has a handful of counts. V gene TRBV20-1 combines with J gene TRBJ2-4; D not certain. Trimming left V 6 bases short and J 0 bases short, with 15 bases between. The CDR3 runs to 15 residues. Germline loops: CDR1 DFQATT, CDR2 SNEGSKA (reference sequence). CDR3 protein: CSAEHRLEAKNIQYF. The CDR3, as DNA: TGCAGTGCGGAACACCGACTGGAAGCCAAAAACATTCAGTACTTC.

The chain combines TRBV7-2 with TRBJ2-3; D is perhaps TRBD1 (5 bases). CDR3 length: 13 amino acids. Germline assignment: CDR1 SGHTA and CDR2 FQGNSA. Trimming took 5 bases from V and 6 from J, leaving 12 bases between them. The CDR3 coding sequence is TGTGCCAGCAGCCCCAGGGTTAGGGATACGCAGTATTTT. Amino acid sequence: CASSPRVRDTQYF.

This clonotype was seen more than once but under ten times. The chain is built from TRBV27 and TRBJ2-1; TRBD2 might be the D (5 bases). The CDR3 is 13 amino acids. From germline, CDR1 is MNHEY and CDR2 SMNVEV (reference sequence). The ends were cut back, 4 bases at V and 7 bases at J, with 11 bases in the middle. CDR3 DNA: TGTGCCAGCAGTTCCCCTCCGGGAAATGAGCAGTTCTTC. Translating it yields CASSSPPGNEQFF.